The text below deals with one TCR beta chain. Between the trimmed V and J ends, which lost 2 bases and 4 bases, there was a span of 12 bases. The CDR3 runs 14 residues. The germline gives CDR1 MDHEN, CDR2 SYDVKM. The sample comes from a study of blood T cell repertoires in COVID-19. Libraries were prepared by immunoSEQ multiplex PCR; TCRdb keeps only in-frame clonotypes and omits some of them. In the table there are under 200,000 clones, under 90% of which are singletons. The source of this sequence is a woman aged 50 to 60 who had recovered from COVID-19. The material sequenced was PBMCs or T cells enriched from blood (not recorded which). This chain joins TRBV28 and TRBJ2-7; D unresolved. The CDR3 loop is CASSLEGDLYEQYF. The CDR3 DNA reads as TGTGCCAGCAGTTTAGAAGGAGATCTGTACGAGCAGTACTTC.